A single sample gave rise to the 18 T cell receptor beta chains below, sequenced in a study of T cell responses to AZD1222 COVID-19 vaccine. Profiled with immunoSEQ multiplex PCR; TCRdb holds only in-frame clones, not every one. The repertoire includes around 94,000 clones, about 86% of them detected once, and 5% sits in the top ten. The material was peripheral blood, obtained on day 0 of AZD1222 vaccination. Every receptor here comes from an adult in good health.

J is TRBJ1-6 and V is TRBV27, with D unclear. This CDR3 spans 12 amino acids. Looked up from germline, CDR1 is MNHEY and CDR2 is SMNVEV (reference sequence). Between the trimmed V and J ends, which lost 3 bases and 6 bases, there was a span of 3 bases. The CDR3 region is CASSLFNSPLHF. The CDR3 coding sequence is TGTGCCAGCAGTTTGTTTAATTCACCCCTCCACTTT.

The chain carries TRBV27 and TRBJ1-1; D is uncertain. Germline V gene sequence: CDR1 MNHEY, CDR2 SMNVEV (reference sequence). Between the trimmed V and J ends, which lost 7 bases and 4 bases, there was a span of 7 bases. The CDR3 has 11 residues. CDR3 protein: CASKGITEAFF. CDR3 DNA: TGTGCCAGCAAAGGCATCACTGAAGCTTTCTTT.

The genes are TRBV4-2 and TRBJ1-1; possible D gene TRBD1, 5 bases. The CDR3 is 18 residues long. V shed 0 bases and J shed 0 bases, with 17 bases lying between them. In germline, CDR1 is LGHNA, CDR2 YNFKEQ. Written as DNA, the CDR3 is TGTGCCAGCAGCCAAGAACGGTTCGGGGCCGTCATGAACACTGAAGCTTTCTTT. Protein sequence: CASSQERFGAVMNTEAFF.

This chain uses TRBV3-1 (or the pseudogene TRBV3-2) with TRBJ2-7; possibly TRBD2 for D (6 bases). The CDR3 is 15 amino acids. Germline CDR1 LGHDT, CDR2 YNNKEL (reference sequence). V lost 1 base, J lost 0 bases, and 10 bases lay in between. The CDR3 is CASSQGAGSSYEQYF. CDR3 DNA: TGTGCCAGCAGCCAAGGGGCGGGGAGCTCCTACGAGCAGTACTTC.

The V gene is TRBV28, the J gene TRBJ2-7; maybe TRBD1 (6 bases). CDR3 length: 14 amino acids. V lost 6 bases to trimming and J lost 2 bases, with 14 bases between them. Germline lookup yields CDR1 MDHEN and CDR2 SYDVKM. For the CDR3, the DNA is TGTGCCAGCAGGGGGGCGTGGACGCCCTACGAGCAGTACTTC. It codes for CASRGAWTPYEQYF.

J is TRBJ1-5 and V is TRBV3-1 (or the pseudogene TRBV3-2), with TRBD1 identical over 8 bases. The V segment lost 4 bases and the J segment 2 bases; nucleotides outside the gene matches: 4. Germline CDR1 reads LGHDT; CDR2 reads YNNKEL (reference sequence). CDR3 length: 15 residues. This CDR3 reads CASSPDREGNQPQHF. CDR3 nucleotides: TGTGCCAGCAGCCCGGACAGGGAAGGCAATCAGCCCCAGCATTTT.

This clone came up a few times. The V and J genes are TRBV18 and TRBJ1-1, with 7 bases matching TRBD1. With 1 base clipped from V and 0 bases from J, the junction kept 2 bases outside the gene matches. This CDR3 has 15 residues. CDR1 is KGHSH and CDR2 is LQKENI in the germline V gene. For the CDR3, the DNA is TGTGCCAGCTCACCACGGGGGACAGTGAACACTGAAGCTTTCTTT. This codes for CASSPRGTVNTEAFF. Drawing the rest from reference TRBV18 and TRBJ1-1, the complete variable domain is NAGVMQNPRHLVRRRGQEARLRCSPMKGHSHVYWYRQLPEEGLKFMVYLQKENIIDESGMPKERFSAEFPKEGPSILRIQQVVRGDSAAYFCASSPRGTVNTEAFFGQGTRLTVV.

The chain couples TRBV20-1 to TRBJ2-1; the D call may be TRBD1 or TRBD2 (5 bases each). The CDR3 runs 18 residues. Germline V gives CDR1 DFQATT, CDR2 SNEGSKA (reference sequence). V was pared by 6 bases and J by 2 bases, with 26 bases between. CDR3 DNA sequence: TGCAGTGCAAGTCCCATCCCGGGACGGTCTTCCACCTACAATGAGCAGTTCTTC. Translating it yields CSASPIPGRSSTYNEQFF.

V gene TRBV19 combines with J gene TRBJ1-1, with TRBD1 as a possible D gene (6 bases). Germline lookup yields CDR1 LNHDA and CDR2 SQIVND (reference sequence). V lost 5 bases to trimming and J lost 5 bases, with 12 bases between them. This CDR3 comprises 13 residues. The CDR3 protein is CASSSRRGTEAFF. The CDR3 DNA sequence: TGTGCCAGTAGTTCGCGCAGGGGTACTGAAGCTTTCTTT.

V usage is TRBV3-1 (or the pseudogene TRBV3-2) and J usage is TRBJ2-2; 8 bases align to TRBD1. The CDR3 is 15 amino acids. With 3 bases clipped from V and 3 bases from J, the junction kept 3 bases outside the gene matches. In germline, CDR1 is LGHDT, CDR2 YNNKEL (reference sequence). The CDR3 spells CASSQARGHTGELFF. Written as DNA, the CDR3 is TGTGCCAGCAGCCAGGCCAGGGGGCACACCGGGGAGCTGTTTTTT.

The chain couples TRBV5-1 to TRBJ2-3; D is ambiguous. The V end was cut by 1 base, the J end by 5 bases, with 11 bases between. The CDR3 contains 14 residues. The V gene's germline CDR1 is SGHRS and CDR2 YFSETQ. The CDR3, as DNA: TGCGCCAGCAGCTTGAACTCGGGTGGAGATACGCAGTATTTT. Its protein product is CASSLNSGGDTQYF.

This chain's CDR3 is CASSSGGTGFYGYTF. The CDR3 nucleotides are TGTGCCAGCAGCTCTGGTGGGACAGGGTTCTATGGCTACACCTTC. V and J are TRBV5-5 and TRBJ1-2; TRBD1 agrees at 9 bases. With V trimmed by 3 bases and J by 4 bases, 7 bases remained unmatched. The CDR3 runs to 15 residues. Germline-derived CDR1 and CDR2 are SGHKS and YYEKEE (reference sequence).

V and J are TRBV11-1 and TRBJ2-2; the D gene could be TRBD1 or TRBD2 (5 bases each). Trimming took 0 bases from V and 6 from J, leaving 8 bases between them. Germline CDR1 is SGHAT and CDR2 is FQDESV (reference sequence). The CDR3 spans 14 residues. This chain's CDR3 is CASSLAGDAGELFF. The CDR3 DNA reads as TGTGCCAGCAGCTTAGCAGGGGACGCCGGGGAGCTGTTTTTT.

A note on this clone: The identical CDR3 is also encoded by other nucleotide sequences in the sample. The chain recombines TRBV5-6 with TRBJ1-1, with a possible D match to TRBD1 (6 bases). V was shortened by 4 bases and J by 1 base, with 8 bases between the two germline ends. Germline CDR1 is SGHDT and CDR2 is YYEEEE. There are 13 residues in the CDR3. The CDR3 protein is CASSLRGNTEAFF. CDR3 DNA sequence: TGTGCCAGCAGCCTCAGGGGGAACACTGAAGCTTTCTTT.

This rearrangement joins TRBV15 to TRBJ2-5; 8 nucleotides match TRBD1. The CDR3 runs to 16 residues. Germline V gene lookup returns CDR1 LNHNV and CDR2 YYDKDF (reference sequence). V was pared by 4 bases and J by 4 bases, with 11 bases of the junction left unmatched. The CDR3 spells CATSNPRGLERETQYF. As DNA, the CDR3 is TGTGCCACCAGCAACCCCAGGGGGCTTGAGAGAGAGACCCAGTACTTC. Full variable domain (rest looked up from reference TRBV15 and TRBJ2-5): DAMVIQNPRYQVTQFGKPVTLSCSQTLNHNVMYWYQQKSSQAPKLLFHYYDKDFNNEADTPDNFQSRRPNTSFCFLDIRSPGLGDTAMYLCATSNPRGLERETQYFGPGTRLLVL.

This chain connects TRBV25-1 to TRBJ1-1, with 8 bases matching TRBD1. CDR3 length: 13 residues. After removal of 6 bases from V and 11 bases from J, the junction contained 11 bases not matched to a gene. Germline V CDR1 and CDR2: MGHDK, SYGVNS. The CDR3 nucleotides read TGTGCCAGCAGGGGAAACCAGGGGGCGAGTGCTTTCTTT. Translation: CASRGNQGASAFF.

The J gene is TRBJ1-2, the V gene TRBV28; D may be TRBD1 (5 bases). The CDR3 sequence is 15 residues long. V lost 5 bases and J 5 bases, leaving 18 bases between the germline ends. The V gene's germline CDR1 is MDHEN and CDR2 SYDVKM. The CDR3 DNA sequence: TGTGCCAGCAGTCCCGGGGACCGACTCCGATATGGCTACACCTTC. It specifies CASSPGDRLRYGYTF.

V and J are TRBV6-5 and TRBJ1-6; D is perhaps TRBD1 (5 bases). V lost 0 bases and J 6 bases, leaving 12 bases between the germline ends. CDR1 is MNHEY and CDR2 is SVGAGI in the germline V gene. The CDR3 runs 16 residues. The CDR3 DNA reads as TGTGCCAGCAGTTACTCGACTCAGGGATTTAATTCACCCCTCCACTTT. This codes for CASSYSTQGFNSPLHF.